Below, one T cell receptor beta chain is given with its context. Its antigen is currently unknown. This CDR3 has 14 amino acids. V lost 7 bases and J 0 bases, leaving 13 bases between the germline ends. Germline V gives CDR1 SGDLS, CDR2 YYNGEE. The data were taken from a study of cytomegalovirus exposure and HLA in healthy donors. With 60 Vbeta and 13 Jbeta primers, the PCR was carried out. The data were produced by immunoSEQ multiplex PCR, yet TCRdb's version contains in-frame clones alone and is incomplete. The table includes 150,000 to 180,000 clones, about 70% detected once. Study-level results: Listed as cytomegalovirus-associated were over 150 TCR beta chains. Analyzed later, most CMV-associated TCR beta chains appeared HLA-restricted. Earlier analysis found most TCR beta V segments productive about 87% or about 30% of the time.

V is TRBV9 and J is TRBJ2-5; TRBD1 might be the D (5 bases). Sequencing used PBMCs. The receptor was isolated from a man younger than 35 in good health and CMV-seronegative. CDR3 in DNA: TGTGCCAGCGCTACTGGGGCTAACCAAGAGACCCAGTACTTC. This sequence encodes CASATGANQETQYF.